These 26 T cell receptor beta chains share one sample of origin, sequenced in a study of post-analysis software for immune sequencing data. What these receptors recognize is not known. Study-level points and caveats: Five or six TRBV segments, TRBV5-6, TRBV5-1 and TRBV20-1 among them, were found more frequent in patients than controls.

Included in the TCR beta cDNA libraries were unique molecular identifiers. MiXCR was run by TCRdb on the PCR reads, yielding one entry per CDR3 protein. The top ten clones hold 1.5% to 2% of a sample with 550,000 to 700,000 distinct CDR3 sequences, roughly 40% of them seen once. Sequencing was carried out using blood. All receptors derive from a girl aged 5-17 years with multiple sclerosis.

In its sample, this clonotype was seen many times. The V call is TRBV27, the J call TRBJ2-7, with a weak D call TRBD2 (5 bases). The germline V and J ends were trimmed by 1 base and 2 bases, with 12 bases remaining between them. The CDR3 consists of 15 residues. Germline-derived CDR1 and CDR2 are MNHEY and SMNVEV (reference sequence). For the CDR3, the DNA is TGTGCCAGCAGTTTATACGGGGAGAGGACCTACGAGCAGTACTTC. Amino acid sequence: CASSLYGERTYEQYF.

This clonotype came up a few times. This sequence joins TRBV5-1 and TRBJ2-3, with 8 bases identical to TRBD2. V was clipped by 4 bases and J by 0 bases; unmatched bases: 4. This CDR3 contains 15 residues. Looked up from germline, CDR1 is SGHRS and CDR2 is YFSETQ. CDR3 loop: CASSIQRGSTDTQYF. CDR3 nucleotides: TGCGCCAGCAGCATTCAGCGGGGGAGCACAGATACGCAGTATTTT.

V usage is TRBV3-1 and J usage is TRBJ1-1; tentative D call: TRBD1 (5 bases). The CDR3 extends over 14 amino acids. V lost 4 bases, J lost 8 bases, and 17 bases lay in between. CDR1 and CDR2 (germline): LGHDT, YNNKEL (reference sequence). Written as DNA, the CDR3 is TGTGCCAGCAGCCTGCCCGGGGGAAGGGGAGAAGCTTTCTTT. It yields the protein CASSLPGGRGEAFF.

This clonotype was counted between two and nine times. CDR3 amino acids: CASSPGTDRVQPQHF. CDR3 in DNA: TGTGCCAGCAGCCCGGGGACCGACAGGGTTCAGCCCCAGCATTTT. The chain uses TRBV4-2 and TRBJ1-5, with TRBD1 identical over 7 bases. The CDR3 is 15 amino acids. CDR1 is LGHNA and CDR2 is YNFKEQ in the germline V gene. J was trimmed by 6 bases and V by 4 bases; bases with no gene match: 9.

The genes are TRBV4-2 and TRBJ1-5; 7 bases align to TRBD1. Germline CDR1 reads LGHNA; CDR2 reads YNFKEQ. This CDR3 contains 24 residues. The V and J ends lost 3 bases and 0 bases, in that order; junction bases with no gene match: 29. CDR3 DNA sequence: TGTGCCAGCAGCCATCACAGGGGCAGGGCCCGCGCACTTGGGCTATCTTATAGCAATCAGCCCCAGCATTTT. Encoded protein: CASSHHRGRARALGLSYSNQPQHF.

The V and J genes are TRBV4-2 and TRBJ1-2, with a weak D call TRBD1 (5 bases). CDR1 and CDR2 from the germline V gene are LGHNA and YNFKEQ. This CDR3 contains 14 residues. V was shortened by 5 bases and J by 3 bases, with 13 bases between the two germline ends. The CDR3 coding sequence is TGTGCCAGCAGCGGGACCGGGACTTACTATGGCTACACCTTC. Amino acids: CASSGTGTYYGYTF.

This clonotype was observed a handful of times. The genes are TRBV29-1 and TRBJ2-7; D is ambiguous. The CDR3 runs 12 residues. V was cut by 3 bases and J by 3 bases, with 9 bases left in between. Germline V gene data show CDR1 as SQVTM and CDR2 as ANQGSEA. Here the CDR3 DNA reads TGCAGCGTTGAGCTGGGTAGCTACGAGCAGTACTTC. This gives the protein CSVELGSYEQYF.

This clonotype has a handful of counts. This chain uses TRBV4-1 with TRBJ1-2, with 8 bases aligning to TRBD1. CDR1 is MGHRA, CDR2 YSYEKL, per germline. This CDR3 spans 17 amino acids. J was trimmed by 6 bases and V by 4 bases; bases with no gene match: 16. CDR3: CASSPIATLDRGHGYTF. CDR3 nucleotides: TGCGCCAGCAGCCCAATTGCTACCCTCGACAGGGGTCATGGCTACACCTTC.

This clonotype was detected only a few times. This rearrangement joins TRBV2 to TRBJ2-7, with TRBD2 identical over 7 bases. This CDR3 has 15 residues. With V trimmed by 6 bases and J by 0 bases, 8 bases remained unmatched. Germline V gene data show CDR1 as SNHLY and CDR2 as FYNNEI. CDR3 bases: TGTGCCAGCAGCCTGGATGCGGGGGACTCCTACGAGCAGTACTTC. This gives the protein CASSLDAGDSYEQYF.

This clonotype has just a few counts. The chain uses TRBV5-1 and TRBJ2-4, with D unclear. CDR3 length: 12 residues. Germline CDR1 reads SGHRS; CDR2 reads YFSETQ. Trimming took off 2 bases at V and 5 bases at J, with 5 bases between the two ends. CDR3 sequence (DNA): TGCGCCAGCAGCTTCGCAGAAAACATTCAGTACTTC. Its protein is CASSFAENIQYF.

The chain combines TRBV12-3 or TRBV12-4 with TRBJ1-5; D perhaps matches TRBD1 (5 bases). V lost 2 bases, J lost 14 bases, and 19 bases lay in between. The CDR3 is made up of 14 amino acids. In DNA form, the CDR3 reads TGTGCCAGCAGTTTATCCCCCCGGGACCGACAAAAGCATTTT. This sequence encodes CASSLSPRDRQKHF.

The chain recombines TRBV30 with TRBJ1-4; D is ambiguous. This CDR3 spans 14 amino acids. V was pared by 1 base and J by 0 bases, with 6 bases between. Germline V CDR1 and CDR2: GTSNPN, SVGIG (reference sequence). The CDR3 DNA follows: TGTGCCTGGAGTGGCCCTGCAACTAATGAAAAACTGTTTTTT. This translates into CAWSGPATNEKLFF.

The rearrangement joins TRBV20-1 to TRBJ2-5, with TRBD1 identical over 8 bases. CDR3 size: 13 residues. V lost 5 bases to trimming and J lost 5 bases; unmatched junction nucleotides: 7. The V gene's germline CDR1 is DFQATT and CDR2 SNEGSKA (reference sequence). This chain's CDR3 is CSARTGPTETQYF. CDR3 nucleotide sequence: TGCAGTGCTCGGACAGGGCCGACGGAGACCCAGTACTTC.

V usage is TRBV20-1 and J usage is TRBJ2-3, with unresolved D. The germline CDR1 and CDR2 sequences are DFQATT and SNEGSKA (reference sequence). The CDR3 consists of 14 residues. V shed 0 bases and J shed 0 bases, with 7 bases lying between them. CDR3: CSAREARSTDTQYF. CDR3 nucleotide sequence: TGCAGTGCTAGAGAAGCGAGGAGCACAGATACGCAGTATTTT.

In its sample, this clonotype was seen a few times. The genes are TRBV5-1 and TRBJ1-2; D ambiguous. Germline V CDR1 and CDR2: SGHRS, YFSETQ. V was shortened by 2 bases and J by 2 bases, with 10 bases between the two germline ends. The CDR3 contains 14 residues. This chain's CDR3 is CASSFRAGNYGYTF. The CDR3 DNA sequence: TGCGCCAGCAGCTTCCGGGCCGGGAACTATGGCTACACCTTC.

The rearrangement joins TRBV7-9 to TRBJ2-1; TRBD2 agrees at 10 bases. This CDR3 is built from 15 residues. The germline CDR1 and CDR2 sequences are SEHNR and FQNEAQ (reference sequence). V was clipped by 7 bases and J by 6 bases; unmatched bases: 9. The CDR3 protein is CASTLAGASSNEQFF. In DNA, the CDR3 is TGTGCCAGCACCCTAGCGGGAGCTTCTTCCAATGAGCAGTTCTTC.

J is TRBJ1-2 and V is TRBV6-6, with 9 positions matching TRBD1. This CDR3 region has 15 residues. Germline CDR1 MNHNY, CDR2 SVGAGI (reference sequence). The V gene end was trimmed by 7 bases and the J gene end by 6 bases; junction bases not matched to a gene: 12. The CDR3 region is CASTTGQGSRNGYTF. The CDR3 DNA reads TGTGCCAGCACCACAGGACAGGGGTCGAGGAATGGCTACACCTTC.

In this sample, this clonotype turned up a few times. The chain is built from TRBV4-2 and TRBJ1-1; unclear D gene. This CDR3 is 15 amino acids long. The V and J ends lost 0 bases and 1 base respectively, with 9 bases between them. Germline loops: CDR1 LGHNA, CDR2 YNFKEQ. This CDR3 is CASSQEFLGNTEAFF. CDR3 sequence (DNA): TGTGCCAGCAGCCAAGAGTTTCTAGGGAACACTGAAGCTTTCTTT.

The chain couples TRBV24-1 to TRBJ2-3; a weak D match, TRBD1 (5 bases). V lost 4 bases and J lost 2, with 9 bases in between. This CDR3 contains 14 residues. In germline, CDR1 is KGHDR, CDR2 SFDVKD. CDR3 bases: TGTGCCACCAGTGACCTGGACATCACAGATACGCAGTATTTT. This translates into CATSDLDITDTQYF.

The chain recombines TRBV4-1 with TRBJ1-4; no clear D. V was clipped by 6 bases and J by 8 bases, with 13 bases between them. The CDR3 sequence is 13 residues long. CDR1 is MGHRA and CDR2 is YSYEKL in the germline V gene. The CDR3 DNA is TGCGCCAGCAGGAAGGAGGGCACGGAAAAACTGTTTTTT. This codes for CASRKEGTEKLFF.

The V call is TRBV4-2, the J call TRBJ2-3; 9 bases line up with TRBD2. The CDR3 sequence is 19 residues long. The V and J ends lost 0 bases and 2 bases, in that order; junction bases with no gene match: 12. In germline, CDR1 is LGHNA, CDR2 YNFKEQ. This CDR3 is CASSQERRGGIRSTDTQYF. The CDR3 region has the DNA TGTGCCAGCAGCCAAGAAAGGCGGGGGGGCATAAGATCCACAGATACGCAGTATTTT.

This chain connects TRBV29-1 to TRBJ1-2; D remains unclear. The CDR3 has 12 amino acids. The germline gives CDR1 SQVTM, CDR2 ANQGSEA. Trimming removed 4 bases at V and 4 bases at J, with 10 bases between. In DNA, the CDR3 is TGCAGCGTTGTCACGATGCCCTATGGCTACACCTTC. Its translation: CSVVTMPYGYTF. Full variable domain (outside the CDR3, taken from reference TRBV29-1 and TRBJ1-2): SAVISQKPSRDICQRGTSLTIQCQVDSQVTMMFWYRQQPGQSLTLIATANQGSEATYESGFVIDKFPISRPNLTFSTLTVSNMSPEDSSIYLCSVVTMPYGYTFGSGTRLTVV.

The chain employs TRBV3-1 and TRBJ2-5; TRBD2 agrees at 7 bases. The CDR3 loop spans 14 amino acids. The trim removed 0 bases at V and 5 bases at J, leaving 3 bases unmatched. The germline gives CDR1 LGHDT, CDR2 YNNKEL (reference sequence). The CDR3 DNA reads as TGTGCCAGCAGCCAAGATAACGGGAGGGAGACCCAGTACTTC. Its protein product is CASSQDNGRETQYF.

This clonotype occurred once. The V call is TRBV6-5, the J call TRBJ1-2; D possibly corresponds to TRBD1 (6 bases). The V gene lost 0 bases and the J gene lost 2 bases, with 10 bases spanning the gap. The germline V gene encodes CDR1 MNHEY and CDR2 SVGAGI. This CDR3 has 15 residues. The CDR3 nucleotides read TGTGCCAGCAGTTACTCCGGAGGACAGAACTATGGCTACACCTTC. Protein: CASSYSGGQNYGYTF.

The V call is TRBV10-3, the J call TRBJ1-1; D gene unclear. This CDR3 has 13 residues. Germline lookup yields CDR1 ENHRY and CDR2 SYGVKD. Deletions cut 4 bases from V and 1 base from J, with 7 bases between. In nucleotides, the CDR3 is TGTGCCATCAGTGGGCGCGGGAACACTGAAGCTTTCTTT. The encoded protein is CAISGRGNTEAFF.

V and J are TRBV7-9 and TRBJ2-3, with TRBD1 matching over 8 bases. CDR1 is SEHNR, CDR2 FQNEAQ, per germline (reference sequence). The CDR3 runs to 16 residues. J was trimmed by 4 bases and V by 2 bases; bases with no gene match: 8. The CDR3: CASSLFDPGGADTQYF. CDR3 in DNA: TGTGCCAGCAGCTTATTTGACCCAGGGGGCGCAGATACGCAGTATTTT.